The 31 T cell receptor beta chains given below trace back to one sample, sequenced in a study of blood T cell repertoires in COVID-19. This table comes from immunoSEQ multiplex PCR, and its TCRdb copy is limited to in-frame clones, with some not included. The sample gives approximately 160,000 clones, around 82% of which show up once; 14% is in the top ten. Sequencing was carried out using peripheral blood. The receptors derive from a man aged 18 to 29 with active or convalescent COVID-19.

V usage is TRBV4-2 and J usage is TRBJ1-5, with D perhaps TRBD1 (5 bases). CDR1 LGHNA and CDR2 YNFKEQ come from the germline V gene. V shed 0 bases and J shed 5 bases, with 11 bases lying between them. The CDR3 consists of 15 residues. CDR3 residues: CASSQDPGSHQPQHF. The CDR3 DNA follows: TGTGCCAGCAGCCAAGATCCAGGGTCCCATCAGCCCCAGCATTTT.

The J gene is TRBJ2-3, the V gene TRBV4-2; D gene ambiguous. Germline CDR1 and CDR2: LGHNA and YNFKEQ. The CDR3 runs to 13 residues. V gave up 3 bases and J gave up 2 bases, with 6 bases separating them. The CDR3 region has the DNA TGTGCCAGCAGCCAGACAACCACAGATACGCAGTATTTT. It yields the protein CASSQTTTDTQYF.

In DNA, the CDR3 is TGTGCCAGTAACCGAGGGGGGAGAGCGGGAGGTAGGGGCAATGAGCAGTTCTTC. Translating it yields CASNRGGRAGGRGNEQFF. The chain links TRBV19 to TRBJ2-1, with 9 bases fitting TRBD2. The CDR3 is 18 amino acids. Per germline, CDR1 LNHDA and CDR2 SQIVND (reference sequence). J gave up 6 bases and V 7 bases, and 19 bases lay outside the gene matches.

The chain joins TRBV5-1 to TRBJ1-1; D remains ambiguous. V lost 2 bases, J lost 1 base, and 18 bases lay in between. CDR3 length equals 17 residues. CDR1 SGHRS and CDR2 YFSETQ come from the germline V gene. In DNA, the CDR3 is TGCGCCAGCAGCTTACCCGTCGCTACCGGGAGGAACACTGAAGCTTTCTTT. As protein: CASSLPVATGRNTEAFF.

This chain links TRBV7-9 with TRBJ1-5, with D unclear. The length of the CDR3 is 13 residues. The germline CDR1 and CDR2 sequences are SEHNR and FQNEAQ (reference sequence). V was pared by 8 bases and J by 5 bases, with 13 bases between. The CDR3 spells CASVRGGDQPQHF. The CDR3 nucleotides are TGTGCCAGCGTCCGGGGTGGTGATCAGCCCCAGCATTTT.

The V gene is TRBV7-3, the J gene TRBJ2-3; 7 bases fit TRBD2. This CDR3 is built from 15 residues. Trimming cost V 4 bases and J 0 bases; bases outside gene matches: 4. From germline, CDR1 is SGHTA and CDR2 FQGTGA. The CDR3 nucleotides read TGTGCCAGCAGCTACCTAGCGGAGAGCACAGATACGCAGTATTTT. Translation gives CASSYLAESTDTQYF.

The rearrangement links TRBV29-1 to TRBJ2-2; 7 bases line up with TRBD1. Trimming cost V 7 bases and J 6 bases; bases outside gene matches: 17. Germline CDR1 and CDR2: SQVTM and ANQGSEA. CDR3 length: 16 amino acids. CDR3 nucleotides: TGCAGCGCCTCTAAGCGGACAGGCGGGTGGGCCGGGGAGCTGTTTTTT. Translating it yields CSASKRTGGWAGELFF.

The chain recombines TRBV6-6 with TRBJ1-2, with D unclear. V shed 2 bases and J shed 1 base, with 11 bases lying between them. This CDR3 region has 15 residues. Germline CDR1 and CDR2: MNHNY and SVGAGI (reference sequence). CDR3 protein: CASSYEHLFNYGYTF. DNA for the CDR3: TGTGCCAGCAGTTACGAACATCTCTTTAACTATGGCTACACCTTC.

The chain has TRBV5-4 and TRBJ1-6; TRBD1 is a possible D gene (5 bases). The germline V gene encodes CDR1 SGHNT and CDR2 YYREEE (reference sequence). This CDR3 has 14 amino acids. The germline V and J ends were trimmed by 4 bases and 9 bases, with 14 bases remaining between them. CDR3 DNA: TGTGCCAGCAGCGTAGACAGAGGCCGTTCACCCCTCCACTTT. It specifies CASSVDRGRSPLHF.

This clone was found a few times. The chain links TRBV11-2 to TRBJ2-5, with 13 bases fitting TRBD2. With 4 bases clipped from V and 1 base from J, the junction kept 12 bases outside the gene matches. The CDR3 loop spans 19 amino acids. Germline assignment: CDR1 SGHAT and CDR2 FQNNGV. CDR3 in amino acids: CASSSFLGLAGSTQETQYF. As DNA, the CDR3 is TGTGCCAGCAGCTCCTTCCTGGGACTAGCGGGGTCCACCCAAGAGACCCAGTACTTC.

CDR3 amino acids: CASSSMSGSIYEQFF. As DNA, the CDR3 is TGCGCCAGCAGCTCGATGAGCGGGAGTATATATGAGCAGTTCTTC. The chain uses TRBV5-1 and TRBJ2-1; 8 nucleotides agree with TRBD2. The CDR3 totals 15 residues. Unmatched junction bases numbered 10, after V lost 3 bases and J lost 8 bases. Germline V gene lookup returns CDR1 SGHRS and CDR2 YFSETQ.

The CDR3 loop reads CASSLVSGSGNTIYF. As DNA, the CDR3 is TGTGCCAGCAGCTTAGTTTCAGGCTCTGGAAACACCATATATTTT. J is TRBJ1-3 and V is TRBV7-8, with D unclear. Trimming took 1 base from V and 0 from J, leaving 7 bases between them. Per the germline V gene, CDR1 is SGHVS and CDR2 is FQNEAQ. The CDR3 spans 15 residues.

This clone was recorded once. The rearrangement links TRBV10-3 to TRBJ1-6, with D possibly being TRBD1 (6 bases). V lost 10 bases, J lost 5 bases, and 12 bases lay in between. The CDR3 loop spans 13 amino acids. Germline V lookup: CDR1 ENHRY, CDR2 SYGVKD. The CDR3 protein is CASHRENNSPLHF. The CDR3, as DNA: TGTGCCAGCCACAGGGAAAATAATTCACCCCTCCACTTT.

The chain recombines TRBV11-3 with TRBJ1-2, with unresolved D. V was shortened by 0 bases and J by 8 bases, with 22 bases between the two germline ends. CDR3 size: 17 residues. Germline V gives CDR1 SGHNT, CDR2 YENEEA. The CDR3: CASSLDKDDCSEGGYTF. The CDR3 DNA follows: TGTGCCAGCAGCTTAGATAAAGACGACTGCAGCGAAGGAGGCTACACCTTC.

This clone was found once. This chain joins TRBV28 and TRBJ2-7; TRBD2 aligns across 10 bases. CDR1 is MDHEN and CDR2 is SYDVKM in the germline V gene. The CDR3 is 16 residues long. V was clipped by 2 bases and J by 2 bases; unmatched bases: 6. The CDR3 reads CASSLDRLAGAYEQYF. The CDR3 DNA reads TGTGCCAGCAGTTTAGACAGACTAGCGGGTGCCTACGAGCAGTACTTC.

The chain couples TRBV4-1 to TRBJ2-7; D gene uncertain. Trimming removed 7 bases at V and 3 bases at J, with 13 bases between. Per germline, CDR1 MGHRA and CDR2 YSYEKL. The CDR3 loop spans 13 amino acids. The CDR3: CASMQVSLYEQYF. Here the CDR3 DNA reads TGCGCCAGCATGCAAGTAAGCCTCTACGAGCAGTACTTC.

This CDR3 is CASLNRGLAEKLFF. In nucleotides, the CDR3 is TGTGCCAGTTTGAACAGGGGGCTTGCTGAAAAACTGTTTTTT. V is TRBV19 and J is TRBJ1-4; 9 bases are a match to TRBD1. The CDR3 runs to 14 residues. V shed 8 bases, J shed 7 bases, and the junction held 8 bases outside the gene matches. CDR1 and CDR2 from the germline V gene are LNHDA and SQIVND (reference sequence). Combining the CDR3 with reference TRBV19 and TRBJ1-4 gives the whole variable domain DGGITQSPKYLFRKEGQNVTLSCEQNLNHDAMYWYRQDPGQGLRLIYYSQIVNDFQKGDIAEGYSVSREKKESFPLTVTSAQKNPTAFYLCASLNRGLAEKLFFGSGTQLSVL.

J is TRBJ2-5 and V is TRBV6-6; 14 bases fit TRBD2. Germline V lookup: CDR1 MNHNY, CDR2 SVGAGI (reference sequence). CDR3 length equals 16 residues. V lost 2 bases to trimming and J lost 4 bases; unmatched junction nucleotides: 3. The CDR3 spells CASSYGGTSGRETQYF. DNA for the CDR3: TGTGCCAGCAGTTACGGAGGGACTAGCGGGAGAGAGACCCAGTACTTC.

The V gene is TRBV11-2, the J gene TRBJ2-3; no clear D gene. CDR1 and CDR2 from the germline V gene are SGHAT and FQNNGV. The length of the CDR3 is 15 residues. Trimming pared 2 bases from V and 0 bases from J, leaving 9 bases between. CDR3 DNA: TGTGCCAGCAGCTTAACGGAGTCTAGCACAGATACGCAGTATTTT. Its protein is CASSLTESSTDTQYF. Together with reference TRBV11-2 and TRBJ2-3, the CDR3 gives the full variable domain: EAGVAQSPRYKIIEKRQSVAFWCNPISGHATLYWYQQILGQGPKLLIQFQNNGVVDDSQLPKDRFSAERLKGVDSTLKIQPAKLEDSAVYLCASSLTESSTDTQYFGPGTRLTVL.

V gene TRBV21-1 combines with J gene TRBJ2-5; TRBD2, the table's D call, was not compared with the DNA. TRBV21-1 is assigned pseudogene status. The CDR3 consists of 16 residues. The CDR3 loop reads CASSKMASGRVETQYF. As DNA, the CDR3 is TGTGCCAGCAGCAAGATGGCTAGCGGGAGGGTGGAGACCCAGTACTTC.

The chain couples TRBV7-9 to TRBJ1-4; 7 bases fit TRBD1. With 5 bases clipped from V and 5 bases from J, the junction kept 14 bases outside the gene matches. This CDR3 is 17 amino acids long. Per the germline V gene, CDR1 is SEHNR and CDR2 is FQNEAQ (reference sequence). The CDR3 region is CASSDHRGGQLNEKLFF. The CDR3 nucleotides read TGTGCCAGCAGCGACCATAGAGGGGGACAGCTAAATGAAAAACTGTTTTTT.

The chain couples TRBV2 to TRBJ1-5, with unresolved D. CDR1 and CDR2 from the germline V gene are SNHLY and FYNNEI. This CDR3 has 14 residues. V gave up 5 bases and J gave up 7 bases, with 15 bases separating them. DNA for the CDR3: TGTGCCAGCAGTCGAGGCCGGTTTAGGCAGCCCCAGCATTTT. Translation: CASSRGRFRQPQHF.

Concerning this clone: At the DNA level, this CDR3 is encoded by other sequences in the same sample as well. The rearrangement joins TRBV12-3 or TRBV12-4 to TRBJ2-1; D remains unclear. V shed 4 bases and J shed 7 bases, with 5 bases lying between them. The CDR3 spans 11 residues. The CDR3 reads CASSSFNEQFF. The CDR3 DNA sequence: TGTGCCAGCAGTTCCTTTAATGAGCAGTTCTTC.

The J gene is TRBJ2-7, the V gene TRBV11-2; 8 bases line up with TRBD2. Losses at the gene ends were 5 bases for V and 6 bases for J; bases not matched to a gene: 12. The germline gives CDR1 SGHAT, CDR2 FQNNGV. The CDR3 loop spans 15 amino acids. The CDR3 DNA reads TGTGCCAGCAGCAATCACCGAGCGGGAGCTTCCGAGCAGTACTTC. Amino acids: CASSNHRAGASEQYF. Filled out from reference TRBV11-2 and TRBJ2-7, the complete variable domain reads EAGVAQSPRYKIIEKRQSVAFWCNPISGHATLYWYQQILGQGPKLLIQFQNNGVVDDSQLPKDRFSAERLKGVDSTLKIQPAKLEDSAVYLCASSNHRAGASEQYFGPGTRLTVT.

This clone was seen a few times. The rearrangement links TRBV20-1 to TRBJ1-1; the match to TRBD1 covers 8 bases. This CDR3 has 11 amino acids. Germline V gene data show CDR1 as DFQATT and CDR2 as SNEGSKA (reference sequence). CDR3 residues: CSAPDRAEAFF. The DNA for the CDR3 is TGCAGCGCCCCGGACAGGGCAGAAGCTTTCTTT.

The chain joins TRBV4-1 to TRBJ2-5; 9 bases align to TRBD1. Germline CDR1 MGHRA, CDR2 YSYEKL. The CDR3 runs 16 residues. V was clipped by 1 base and J by 5 bases; unmatched bases: 8. CDR3 sequence: CASSQGARTGVETQYF. The CDR3, as DNA: TGCGCCAGCAGCCAAGGGGCGCGGACAGGGGTGGAGACCCAGTACTTC.

The chain combines TRBV7-9 with TRBJ2-3, with TRBD1 identical over 7 bases. The germline gives CDR1 SEHNR, CDR2 FQNEAQ (reference sequence). The CDR3 is 15 amino acids. V was clipped by 4 bases and J by 1 base; unmatched bases: 5. CDR3 bases: TGTGCCAGCAGCTCGGGACAGCTACGCACAGATACGCAGTATTTT. Translating it yields CASSSGQLRTDTQYF.

This clone came up a few times. The CDR3 loop reads CASSSGQGNYNEQFF. The CDR3 region has the DNA TGTGCCAGCAGTTCAGGCCAGGGAAACTACAATGAGCAGTTCTTC. J is TRBJ2-1 and V is TRBV6-2 or TRBV6-3, with TRBD1 as a possible D gene (5 bases). The CDR3 sequence is 15 residues long. V was pared by 4 bases and J by 3 bases, with 13 bases between. The germline gives CDR1 MNHEY, CDR2 SVGEGT.

Only a few counts were recorded for this clone. V and J are TRBV29-1 and TRBJ1-2, with D perhaps matching TRBD1 (6 bases). Germline V gene data show CDR1 as SQVTM and CDR2 as ANQGSEA. Trimming took 8 bases from V and 3 from J, leaving 16 bases between them. The CDR3 is 13 amino acids. This CDR3 is CSIQGTDDYGYTF. The CDR3 coding sequence is TGCAGCATCCAGGGGACCGACGACTATGGCTACACCTTC.

This sequence joins TRBV5-6 and TRBJ2-3; D is perhaps TRBD1 (6 bases). V was clipped by 4 bases and J by 3 bases, with 9 bases between them. Germline V CDR1 and CDR2: SGHDT, YYEEEE. The CDR3 sequence is 13 residues long. CDR3 amino acids: CASSGTGTDTQYF. The CDR3 nucleotides read TGTGCCAGCAGCGGCACAGGGACAGATACGCAGTATTTT.

The V and J genes are TRBV11-2 and TRBJ2-1; 9 bases agree with TRBD2. Germline lookup yields CDR1 SGHAT and CDR2 FQNNGV. This CDR3 is 15 amino acids long. After removal of 7 bases from V and 5 bases from J, the junction contained 9 bases not matched to a gene. The CDR3: CASNLRLAANNEQFF. For the CDR3, the DNA is TGTGCCAGCAATTTGAGACTAGCGGCGAACAATGAGCAGTTCTTC.